Shown below are 19 T cell receptor beta chains from a single sample sequenced in a study of T-cell memory formation after mild COVID-19. TCRdb reanalysed the 5' RACE reads using MiXCR and keeps one entry per CDR3 protein. In the table there are hundreds of thousands of distinct CDR3 sequences, less than 25% of which are singletons. Sequencing used PBMCs or a T cell subset sorted from them (not recorded which). The receptors originated from an adult woman who had mild COVID-19 (a few samples of this study predate the infection). Cell type and time point are not known.

This clonotype was detected a few times. The rearrangement uses TRBV7-9 and TRBJ1-1; D is unclear. The CDR3 loop spans 15 amino acids. Trimming shortened V by 0 bases and J by 0 bases, and 8 bases separated the two germline ends. The germline CDR1 and CDR2 sequences are SEHNR and FQNEAQ (reference sequence). Here the CDR3 DNA reads TGTGCCAGCAGCTTAGCAACAGAGCTGAACACTGAAGCTTTCTTT. Translated, it gives CASSLATELNTEAFF. The full variable domain, with the rest looked up from reference TRBV7-9 and TRBJ1-1, is DTGVSQNPRHKITKRGQNVTFRCDPISEHNRLYWYRQTLGQGPEFLTYFQNEAQLEKSRLLSDRFSAERPKGSFSTLEIQRTEQGDSAMYLCASSLATELNTEAFFGQGTRLTVV.

In this sample, this clonotype turned up a few times. J is TRBJ1-1 and V is TRBV7-8; no firm D call. This CDR3 comprises 12 residues. Trimming removed 5 bases from V and 8 bases from J, with 12 bases in between. Germline CDR1 reads SGHVS; CDR2 reads FQNEAQ. The CDR3 nucleotides are TGTGCCAGCAGCCCCCGGGTCTCCGAAGCTTTCTTT. Residues: CASSPRVSEAFF.

This chain uses TRBV24-1 with TRBJ2-2, with TRBD1 matching over 9 bases. Germline V lookup: CDR1 KGHDR, CDR2 SFDVKD. J lost 5 bases, V lost 1 base, and 4 bases had no gene match. The CDR3 is 16 residues long. The CDR3 DNA follows: TGTGCCACCAGTGATTTATTGGGACAGGGAACCGGGGAGCTGTTTTTT. Its protein is CATSDLLGQGTGELFF.

The gene calls are TRBV19 and TRBJ2-1; 11 nucleotides match TRBD2. V shed 6 bases, J shed 6 bases, and the junction held 1 base outside the gene matches. The length of the CDR3 is 13 residues. Germline V gene sequence: CDR1 LNHDA, CDR2 SQIVND (reference sequence). In DNA form, the CDR3 reads TGTGCCAGTAGACTAGCGGGAGCCAATGAGCAGTTCTTC. Protein: CASRLAGANEQFF.

The gene calls are TRBV10-3 and TRBJ2-1, with 7 positions matching TRBD2. V dropped 11 bases and J dropped 3; count of bases not matched to a gene: 13. The CDR3 loop spans 15 amino acids. The germline V gene has CDR1 ENHRY and CDR2 SYGVKD. The CDR3, as DNA: TGTGCCGTCGATCCGGGGGGAGGGGTCTACAATGAGCAGTTCTTC. Protein: CAVDPGGGVYNEQFF.

In its sample, this clonotype was seen many times. The CDR3 region has the DNA TGTGCCAGCAGCTTAATCGCGGGAGGGACAGATACGCAGTATTTT. Translating it yields CASSLIAGGTDTQYF. This chain joins TRBV7-9 and TRBJ2-3; 9 bases are shared with TRBD2. V dropped 2 bases and J dropped 3; count of bases not matched to a gene: 3. This CDR3 spans 15 amino acids. From germline, CDR1 is SEHNR and CDR2 FQNEAQ (reference sequence).

The genes are TRBV24-1 and TRBJ1-2; D might be TRBD1 (6 bases). Per the germline V gene, CDR1 is KGHDR and CDR2 is SFDVKD. The ends were cut back, 4 bases at V and 7 bases at J, with 12 bases in the middle. The CDR3 runs to 13 residues. Written as DNA, the CDR3 is TGTGCCACCAGTGACCCCCCAGGGGTTGGCTACACCTTC. This sequence encodes CATSDPPGVGYTF.

The rearrangement joins TRBV29-1 to TRBJ2-7; D may be TRBD1 (5 bases). Germline V CDR1 and CDR2: SQVTM, ANQGSEA. The CDR3 is made up of 14 amino acids. V lost 0 bases to trimming and J lost 5 bases, with 14 bases between them. The CDR3 spells CSVEDRGRANEQYF. CDR3 DNA sequence: TGCAGCGTTGAAGATCGCGGCAGGGCTAACGAGCAGTACTTC.

This chain joins TRBV20-1 and TRBJ2-3, with 9 bases matching TRBD2. V trimming: 5 bases; J trimming: 7 bases; junction bases outside the gene matches: 7. This CDR3 comprises 13 residues. CDR1 and CDR2 (germline): DFQATT, SNEGSKA (reference sequence). The CDR3 protein is CSAYRTSDNTQYF. In DNA form, the CDR3 reads TGCAGTGCTTATCGGACTAGCGACAATACGCAGTATTTT.

This clonotype was seen a few times. The V call is TRBV10-3, the J call TRBJ1-5; 7 bases are shared with TRBD1. Unmatched junction bases numbered 6, after V lost 6 bases and J lost 4 bases. The CDR3 runs 14 residues. Germline assignment: CDR1 ENHRY and CDR2 SYGVKD. The CDR3 coding sequence is TGTGCCATCAGCGACAGGGAGAAGAATCAGCCCCAGCATTTT. Protein product: CAISDREKNQPQHF.

This clonotype was seen only a few times. The chain recombines TRBV7-6 with TRBJ1-1, with D unresolved. The V end was cut by 1 base, the J end by 7 bases, with 7 bases between. The germline V gene has CDR1 SGHVS and CDR2 FNYEAQ. The CDR3 runs to 12 residues. The CDR3 sequence is CASSLEAGEAFF. The CDR3 bases are TGTGCCAGCAGCTTAGAGGCAGGTGAAGCTTTCTTT.

This clonotype was counted only a few times. The gene calls are TRBV5-1 and TRBJ2-3; 7 nucleotides line up with TRBD2. V was pared by 3 bases and J by 4 bases, with 2 bases of the junction left unmatched. The germline V gene has CDR1 SGHRS and CDR2 YFSETQ. The CDR3 runs 13 residues. The CDR3 DNA sequence: TGCGCCAGCAGCTCCCGGGAGGCAGATACGCAGTATTTT. Translated: CASSSREADTQYF.

V and J are TRBV18 and TRBJ1-1; D not resolved. The CDR3 is 19 residues long. Germline CDR1 is KGHSH and CDR2 is LQKENI. The germline V and J ends were trimmed by 0 bases and 3 bases, with 23 bases remaining between them. This CDR3 reads CASSPPSYGIPTRDTEAFF. The CDR3 nucleotides read TGTGCCAGCTCACCACCCTCATACGGCATCCCCACGCGGGACACTGAAGCTTTCTTT.

This clonotype was seen a handful of times. This CDR3 is CASSLTQGDTQYF. The DNA of the CDR3 is TGTGCCAGCAGCTTAACACAGGGAGATACGCAGTATTTT. The rearrangement links TRBV7-9 to TRBJ2-3; weak D call: TRBD1 (6 bases). This CDR3 has 13 residues. Trimming pared 2 bases from V and 5 bases from J, leaving 8 bases between. CDR1 and CDR2 (germline): SEHNR, FQNEAQ (reference sequence). The full variable domain, rest sourced from reference TRBV7-9 and TRBJ2-3, is DTGVSQNPRHKITKRGQNVTFRCDPISEHNRLYWYRQTLGQGPEFLTYFQNEAQLEKSRLLSDRFSAERPKGSFSTLEIQRTEQGDSAMYLCASSLTQGDTQYFGPGTRLTVL.

Regarding this clonotype: The junction departs from the called germline gene at one end, perhaps through a read error. The chain recombines TRBV5-1 with TRBJ1-1, with D hard to call. The CDR3 is made up of 13 amino acids. Germline assignment: CDR1 SGHRS and CDR2 YFSETQ. The CDR3 sequence is CASSYNWPTVAFF. CDR3 DNA sequence: TGCGCCAGCAGCTACAACTGGCCCACTGTAGCTTTCTTT.

This clonotype was picked up a small number of times. The chain joins TRBV3-1 to TRBJ2-1; D is possibly TRBD1 or TRBD2 (5 bases each). Germline-derived CDR1 and CDR2 are LGHDT and YNNKEL (reference sequence). The CDR3 loop spans 15 amino acids. V was pared by 4 bases and J by 5 bases, with 15 bases between. Here the CDR3 DNA reads TGTGCCAGCAGCCCCTCATCAGAGGGACACAATGAGCAGTTCTTC. It translates to CASSPSSEGHNEQFF.

This clonotype was seen just once. The chain uses TRBV5-6 and TRBJ1-2, with 10 bases matching TRBD1. V gave up 2 bases and J gave up 7 bases; unmatched junction bases: 14. The germline V gene encodes CDR1 SGHDT and CDR2 YYEEEE. This CDR3 region has 17 residues. The CDR3 DNA follows: TGTGCCAGCAGCTTAGATTATCGGGACAGGGGAACCGCTGGCTACACCTTC. Translation gives CASSLDYRDRGTAGYTF.

The chain recombines TRBV4-1 with TRBJ2-7; D is unclear. V gave up 1 base and J gave up 3 bases, with 13 bases separating them. The CDR3 has 15 amino acids. CDR1 and CDR2 (germline): MGHRA, YSYEKL. The DNA of the CDR3 is TGCGCCAGCAGCCAAGCGTCACCTATTCACTACGAGCAGTACTTC. Its translation is CASSQASPIHYEQYF.

The J gene is TRBJ1-1, the V gene TRBV7-6; the D is unclear. This CDR3 has 12 amino acids. The V end was cut by 7 bases, the J end by 1 base, with 7 bases between. Germline loops: CDR1 SGHVS, CDR2 FNYEAQ. This CDR3 reads CASKNGNTEAFF. Written as DNA, the CDR3 is TGTGCCAGCAAAAACGGGAACACTGAAGCTTTCTTT.